These 12 T cell receptor beta chains came from one sample sequenced in a study of blood T cell repertoires in COVID-19. Here immunoSEQ multiplex PCR was the method, and the copy in TCRdb shows in-frame clones only, minus some. Of approximately 350,000 clones in the sample, more than 70% were seen once. The sequencing input was peripheral blood. The receptors derive from a middle-aged man with acute or convalescent COVID-19.

This rearrangement joins TRBV24-1 to TRBJ2-5, with D possibly being TRBD1 (6 bases). This CDR3 is built from 14 residues. Trimming took off 7 bases at V and 3 bases at J, with 14 bases between the two ends. CDR1 KGHDR and CDR2 SFDVKD come from the germline V gene. CDR3 amino acids: CATSFQGSKETQYF. The CDR3 nucleotides are TGTGCCACCAGCTTTCAGGGGTCTAAAGAGACCCAGTACTTC.

For this clone: This may be a read error, as it is one base from a much larger clone. Other DNA sequences within the sample encode an identical CDR3. This chain uses TRBV10-3 with TRBJ2-2; 9 nucleotides align to TRBD1. Germline V gives CDR1 ENHRY, CDR2 SYGVKD. The CDR3 consists of 17 residues. CDR3 residues: CAISESKGTGRTGELFF. In DNA form, the CDR3 reads TGTGCCATCAGTGAGTCAAAAGGGACAGGGCGGACCGGGGAGTTGTTTTTT.

This chain links TRBV5-4 with TRBJ1-2; 8 nucleotides line up with TRBD1. CDR3 length: 15 residues. V was pared by 3 bases and J by 9 bases, with 13 bases of the junction left unmatched. CDR1 and CDR2 (germline): SGHNT, YYREEE (reference sequence). CDR3 amino acids: CASSSPLRTGNSYTF. The CDR3 DNA is TGTGCCAGCAGCTCCCCCTTAAGGACAGGGAATAGCTACACCTTC.

This clone has more than one count but fewer than ten. The chain links TRBV19 to TRBJ1-1; TRBD1 matches at 12 bases. Germline CDR1 is LNHDA and CDR2 is SQIVND (reference sequence). With V trimmed by 4 bases and J by 1 base, 7 bases remained unmatched. The CDR3 is made up of 17 amino acids. The CDR3 reads CASSTGTGGFENTEAFF. The DNA for the CDR3 is TGTGCCAGTAGTACCGGGACAGGGGGCTTTGAGAACACTGAAGCTTTCTTT.

The rearrangement links TRBV27 to TRBJ2-3; a weak D match, TRBD2 (6 bases). Germline loops: CDR1 MNHEY, CDR2 SMNVEV (reference sequence). Trimming took off 1 base at V and 4 bases at J, with 15 bases between the two ends. CDR3 size: 16 residues. The CDR3 DNA follows: TGTGCCAGCAGTTTATATGCCTTGGAGGGATCAGATACGCAGTATTTT. Amino acid sequence: CASSLYALEGSDTQYF.

The chain has TRBV3-1 (or the pseudogene TRBV3-2) and TRBJ1-2, with D possibly being TRBD1 (6 bases). The CDR3 is 16 residues long. Trimming took 7 bases from V and 4 from J, leaving 22 bases between them. CDR1 and CDR2 (germline): LGHDT, YNNKEL (reference sequence). The CDR3 region has the DNA TGTGCCAGCACCCCCTTGGGGGGGCTTTCTGGCTATGGCTACACCTTC. Protein sequence: CASTPLGGLSGYGYTF.

J is TRBJ2-5 and V is TRBV19; D gene ambiguous. This CDR3 is 13 amino acids long. V was shortened by 3 bases and J by 2 bases, with 7 bases between the two germline ends. Germline lookup yields CDR1 LNHDA and CDR2 SQIVND (reference sequence). CDR3 sequence reads: CASSIFLQETQYF. Written as DNA, the CDR3 is TGTGCCAGTAGTATCTTCCTACAAGAGACCCAGTACTTC.

This rearrangement joins TRBV30 to TRBJ2-7; 8 bases line up with TRBD1. In germline, CDR1 is GTSNPN, CDR2 SVGIG (reference sequence). V shed 5 bases and J 6 bases; nucleotides not matched to a gene: 9. The CDR3 runs 13 residues. In DNA, the CDR3 is TGTGCCTGGCGACCGGGACAGGTAGGCGAGCAGTACTTC. Translating it yields CAWRPGQVGEQYF.

The chain carries TRBV2 and TRBJ1-1; TRBD1 might be the D (6 bases). The CDR3 has 15 residues. Trimming stripped 2 bases from V and 5 bases from J, with 15 bases between. Germline V lookup: CDR1 SNHLY, CDR2 FYNNEI. For the CDR3, the DNA is TGTGCCAGCAGTGAACTCCGGGGGGCGGGAACTGAAGCTTTCTTT. This codes for CASSELRGAGTEAFF.

The chain links TRBV7-2 to TRBJ1-2, with 7 nucleotides matching TRBD1. CDR1 SGHTA and CDR2 FQGNSA come from the germline V gene. This CDR3 is 13 amino acids long. J gave up 4 bases and V 5 bases, and 4 bases lay outside the gene matches. CDR3 amino acids: CASSRRTGYGYTF. CDR3 DNA sequence: TGTGCCAGCAGCCGAAGGACAGGCTATGGCTACACCTTC.

The J gene is TRBJ2-7, the V gene TRBV27, with TRBD2 as a possible D gene (6 bases). V lost 1 base and J lost 2, with 9 bases in between. Germline loops: CDR1 MNHEY, CDR2 SMNVEV (reference sequence). CDR3 length: 14 amino acids. This CDR3 reads CASSLFAGPYEQYF. DNA of the CDR3: TGTGCCAGCAGTTTATTTGCGGGGCCCTACGAGCAGTACTTC.

The chain combines TRBV6-5 with TRBJ2-3; 9 nucleotides line up with TRBD1. The germline V gene encodes CDR1 MNHEY and CDR2 SVGAGI. J gave up 5 bases and V 6 bases, and 9 bases lay outside the gene matches. This CDR3 has 15 residues. CDR3 coding DNA: TGTGCCAGCAGCTTGAACAGGGGGCGTCAAGATACGCAGTATTTT. This encodes CASSLNRGRQDTQYF.